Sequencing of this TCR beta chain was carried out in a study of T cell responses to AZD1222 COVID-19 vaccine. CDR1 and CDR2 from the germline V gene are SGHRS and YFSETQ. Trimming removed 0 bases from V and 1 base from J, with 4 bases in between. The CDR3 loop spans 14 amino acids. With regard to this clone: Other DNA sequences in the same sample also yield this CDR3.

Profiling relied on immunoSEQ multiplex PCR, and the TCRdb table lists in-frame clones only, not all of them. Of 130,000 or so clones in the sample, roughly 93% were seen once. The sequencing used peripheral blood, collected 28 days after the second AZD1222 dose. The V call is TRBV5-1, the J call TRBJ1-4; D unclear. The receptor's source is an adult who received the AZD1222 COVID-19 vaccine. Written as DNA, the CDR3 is TGCGCCAGCAGCTTGGGCGGAACTAATGAAAAACTGTTTTTT. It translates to CASSLGGTNEKLFF.